This TCR beta chain originates from a study of cytomegalovirus exposure and HLA in healthy donors. About the research overall: Among the approximately 370 donors who were genotyped, approximately 76% fell in the genetic ancestry cluster that is associated with self-reported Caucasian donors. Broader study findings: In a later analysis, DRB1 alleles had the most associated TCRs; HLA-C alleles the fewest. The study dropped some indistinguishable V segments, TRBV6-2 and TRBV6-3 among them.

The PCR was carried out with 60 Vbeta primers and 13 Jbeta primers. Data came from immunoSEQ multiplex PCR; TCRdb stores just in-frame clones and leaves some out. The sample has under 200,000 clones, around 80% seen once. Details on this clone: Its antigen is unknown.

Germline V gene sequence: CDR1 KGHSH, CDR2 LQKENI. The V and J ends lost 4 bases and 4 bases respectively, with 10 bases between them. This CDR3 comprises 14 residues. The sample taken for sequencing was PBMCs. This receptor was obtained from a woman younger than 35 in good health and CMV-seropositive. This chain links TRBV18 with TRBJ1-4; perhaps TRBD1 as D (6 bases). CDR3 in DNA: TGTGCCAGCTCACGGTCGGACAGTAATGAAAAACTGTTTTTT. Translating gives CASSRSDSNEKLFF.